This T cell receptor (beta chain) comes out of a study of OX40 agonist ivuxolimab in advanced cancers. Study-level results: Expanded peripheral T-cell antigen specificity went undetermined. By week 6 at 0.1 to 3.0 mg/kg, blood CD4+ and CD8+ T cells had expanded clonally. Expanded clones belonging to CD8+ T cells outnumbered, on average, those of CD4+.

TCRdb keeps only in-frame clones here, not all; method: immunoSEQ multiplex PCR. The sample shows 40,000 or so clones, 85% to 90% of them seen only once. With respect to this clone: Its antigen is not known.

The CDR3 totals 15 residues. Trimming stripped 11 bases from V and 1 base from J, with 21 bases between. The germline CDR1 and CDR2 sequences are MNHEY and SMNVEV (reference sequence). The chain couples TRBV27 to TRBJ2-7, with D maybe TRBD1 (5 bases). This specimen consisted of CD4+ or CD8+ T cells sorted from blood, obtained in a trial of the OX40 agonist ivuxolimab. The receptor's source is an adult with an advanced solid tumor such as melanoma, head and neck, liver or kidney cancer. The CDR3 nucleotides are TGTGCCTCCCACTCAAGGGGTACCCTTTCCTACGAGCAGTACTTC. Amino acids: CASHSRGTLSYEQYF.